The 26 T cell receptor beta chains below all came from one sample that was sequenced in a study of T cells in Graves' hyperthyroidism and ophthalmopathy. Amplification of TCR beta CDR3 regions used RNA as the template. HTBI primers were used for first-round RT-PCR of the TCR CDR3. Using its own MiXCR run on the multiplex PCR reads, TCRdb lists one record per CDR3 protein. Counted here are 270,000 or so distinct CDR3 sequences, roughly 15% occurring once; the ten biggest clones make up over 25%. Sequencing was done on a sample of blood. The receptor source for this set is a woman in her forties or fifties with Graves' hyperthyroidism that later progressed to Graves' ophthalmopathy.

The table lists this clonotype with a few counts. This chain uses TRBV4-1 with TRBJ2-4; unclear D gene. Trimming left V 4 bases short and J 4 bases short, with 8 bases between. The V gene's germline CDR1 is MGHRA and CDR2 YSYEKL. The CDR3 sequence is 13 residues long. Here the CDR3 DNA reads TGCGCCAGCAGCCCACTTTGGAAAAACATTCAGTACTTC. Its translation is CASSPLWKNIQYF.

This clonotype has a count of ten or more. The chain combines TRBV7-8 with TRBJ2-1, with 8 nucleotides matching TRBD2. The CDR3 runs to 18 residues. Germline lookup yields CDR1 SGHVS and CDR2 FQNEAQ. The ends lost 8 bases at V and 7 bases at J; junction bases unmatched: 22. CDR3 in DNA: TGTGCCAGCTTGTTGTACCGTACGGGGCGGGAGGTTCGGAATGAGCAGTTCTTC. It translates to CASLLYRTGREVRNEQFF. The variable domain in full, with the rest retrieved from reference TRBV7-8 and TRBJ2-1, is GAGVSQSPRYKVAKRGQDVALRCDPISGHVSLFWYQQALGQGPEFLTYFQNEAQLDKSGLPSDRFFAERPEGSVSTLKIQRTQQEDSAVYLCASLLYRTGREVRNEQFFGPGTRLTVL.

This clonotype was picked up many times. This chain uses TRBV5-4 with TRBJ2-3; D possibly corresponds to TRBD2 (6 bases). Trimming removed 7 bases at V and 2 bases at J, with 17 bases between. Per germline, CDR1 SGHNT and CDR2 YYREEE (reference sequence). CDR3 length: 15 residues. In DNA form, the CDR3 reads TGTGCCAGCTTAAATCGGGACTCAAACACAGATACGCAGTATTTT. This translates into CASLNRDSNTDTQYF.

The sample holds many counts of this clonotype. The chain has TRBV29-1 and TRBJ2-3, with a possible D match to TRBD1 (6 bases). The CDR3 extends over 15 amino acids. Trimming removed 1 base at V and 6 bases at J, with 17 bases between. Germline V gene data show CDR1 as SQVTM and CDR2 as ANQGSEA. The CDR3 here is CSVEVDTGIIDTQYF. CDR3 in DNA: TGCAGCGTTGAAGTAGACACAGGGATCATTGATACGCAGTATTTT.

This clonotype showed up many times. The rearrangement uses TRBV28 and TRBJ1-5; 8 nucleotides align to TRBD1. Germline V lookup: CDR1 MDHEN, CDR2 SYDVKM. V trimming: 6 bases; J trimming: 7 bases; junction bases outside the gene matches: 11. The CDR3 totals 15 residues. Here the CDR3 reads CASSPIGQGGQPQHF. CDR3 coding DNA: TGTGCCAGCAGCCCCATTGGACAGGGCGGGCAGCCCCAGCATTTT.

This chain connects TRBV7-3 to TRBJ2-6; D possibly corresponds to TRBD1 (6 bases). The CDR3 sequence is 17 residues long. The V and J ends lost 3 bases and 0 bases respectively, with 12 bases between them. Per germline, CDR1 SGHTA and CDR2 FQGTGA. The CDR3 region is CASSLQGRASGANVLTF. In DNA form, the CDR3 reads TGTGCCAGCAGCTTGCAGGGGCGGGCCTCTGGGGCCAACGTCCTGACTTTC.

This clonotype occurred once. The chain joins TRBV24-1 to TRBJ2-1; 9 bases align to TRBD2. The CDR3 runs to 16 residues. Losses at the gene ends were 5 bases for V and 8 bases for J; bases not matched to a gene: 12. The germline V gene encodes CDR1 KGHDR and CDR2 SFDVKD. The CDR3 is CATSVMASGNLDEQFF. CDR3 sequence (DNA): TGTGCCACCAGTGTTATGGCTAGCGGGAATCTGGATGAGCAGTTCTTC.

This clonotype was counted at least ten times. The genes are TRBV28 and TRBJ2-2; 9 bases align to TRBD2. V dropped 3 bases and J dropped 0; count of bases not matched to a gene: 2. Germline V lookup: CDR1 MDHEN, CDR2 SYDVKM. The CDR3 covers 16 residues. CDR3 nucleotides: TGTGCCAGCAGTTTCCAGCGGGAGGCGAACACCGGGGAGCTGTTTTTT. Protein sequence: CASSFQREANTGELFF.

This clonotype was counted ten times or more. The chain uses TRBV6-1 and TRBJ1-3; no definite D call. Between the trimmed V and J ends, which lost 6 bases and 0 bases, there was a span of 12 bases. Germline CDR1 reads MNHNS; CDR2 reads SASEGT. The CDR3 covers 15 residues. The CDR3 DNA sequence: TGTGCCAGCAGGTTGGATGTTAGCTCTGGAAACACCATATATTTT. This gives the protein CASRLDVSSGNTIYF.

The V call is TRBV11-2, the J call TRBJ1-1, with D perhaps matching TRBD1 (5 bases). The V gene's germline CDR1 is SGHAT and CDR2 FQNNGV. The germline V and J ends were trimmed by 3 bases and 1 base, with 9 bases remaining between them. There are 14 residues in the CDR3. For the CDR3, the DNA is TGTGCCAGCAGCTTTAATCAGGGGAACACTGAAGCTTTCTTT. It yields the protein CASSFNQGNTEAFF.

This clonotype was detected many times. This chain uses TRBV20-1 with TRBJ2-3; 9 bases fit TRBD2. Germline lookup yields CDR1 DFQATT and CDR2 SNEGSKA (reference sequence). V gave up 3 bases and J gave up 4 bases; unmatched junction bases: 8. The length of the CDR3 is 15 residues. This CDR3 reads CSASGSGSDSDTQYF. The CDR3 bases are TGCAGTGCTAGCGGTAGCGGGAGTGACTCAGATACGCAGTATTTT.

This clonotype was detected ten times or more. The chain is built from TRBV24-1 and TRBJ2-2, with TRBD1 matching over 7 bases. CDR3 size: 16 residues. With 3 bases clipped from V and 7 bases from J, the junction kept 10 bases outside the gene matches. CDR1 is KGHDR, CDR2 SFDVKD, per germline. CDR3 bases: TGTGCCACCAGTGATACCCGACAGGGATTGAACGGGGAGCTGTTTTTT. Translation: CATSDTRQGLNGELFF.

This clonotype appeared a few times. The V gene is TRBV19, the J gene TRBJ2-1; TRBD2 matches 12 bases. The J segment lost 4 bases and the V segment lost 3 bases, leaving 1 base of the junction unmatched. The length of the CDR3 is 15 residues. From germline, CDR1 is LNHDA and CDR2 SQIVND (reference sequence). The CDR3 region is CASSMGLAGYNEQFF. CDR3 coding DNA: TGTGCCAGTAGTATGGGACTAGCGGGTTACAATGAGCAGTTCTTC.

To note about this clonotype: One end of the junction fails to match germline, which may point to a read error. The chain links TRBV5-1 to TRBJ2-3; D is unclear. In germline, CDR1 is SGHRS, CDR2 YFSETQ. CDR3 size: 15 residues. CDR3 sequence reads: CASSQGSVSTDTQCF. The DNA for the CDR3 is TGCGCCAGCAGCCAAGGCTCAGTTAGCACAGATACGCAGTGTTTT.

DNA of the CDR3: TGTGCCAGCAGTGAAATCCAGGACAGGGGTAATTCACCCCTCCACTTT. Residues: CASSEIQDRGNSPLHF. The chain combines TRBV6-1 with TRBJ1-6; 9 nucleotides line up with TRBD1. Trimming at V came to 2 bases and at J to 6 bases, leaving 5 bases not matched to a gene. The CDR3 is 16 amino acids. CDR1 MNHNS and CDR2 SASEGT come from the germline V gene.

With regard to this clonotype: A much larger clone sits a single nucleotide away, making a read error possible. The chain carries TRBV20-1 and TRBJ2-5, with TRBD1 matching 8 bases. J lost 1 base, V lost 3 bases, and 4 bases had no gene match. Germline CDR1 DFQATT, CDR2 SNEGSKA (reference sequence). The CDR3 has 14 residues. The CDR3 DNA reads TGCAGTGCTAGTCTGGACAGGGCCCAAGAGACCCAGTACTTC. It encodes CSASLDRAQETQYF.

At least ten counts were recorded for this clonotype. The chain has TRBV5-1 and TRBJ2-2; no clear D. Trimming removed 0 bases at V and 0 bases at J, with 12 bases between. CDR1 SGHRS and CDR2 YFSETQ come from the germline V gene. The CDR3 sequence is 17 residues long. This chain's CDR3 is CASSLAQGHANTGELFF. CDR3 in DNA: TGCGCCAGCAGCTTGGCCCAAGGTCACGCGAACACCGGGGAGCTGTTTTTT.

This clonotype was seen ten or more times. The chain has TRBV27 and TRBJ1-5; possibly TRBD1 for D (5 bases). CDR3 length equals 13 residues. Germline-derived CDR1 and CDR2 are MNHEY and SMNVEV (reference sequence). Trimming took 4 bases from V and 2 from J, leaving 6 bases between them. In DNA form, the CDR3 reads TGTGCCAGCAGTTGGGACGGCAATCAGCCCCAGCATTTT. As protein: CASSWDGNQPQHF.

This clonotype came up many times. The chain couples TRBV12-3 or TRBV12-4 to TRBJ2-2; tentatively, D is TRBD1 (6 bases). Trimming pared 6 bases from V and 4 bases from J, leaving 18 bases between. CDR3 size: 16 residues. CDR3 amino acids: CASSPVRGLGTGELFF. The CDR3 coding sequence is TGTGCCAGCAGCCCGGTCAGGGGCTTAGGCACCGGGGAGCTGTTTTTT.

The chain combines TRBV5-5 with TRBJ2-5; 7 nucleotides match TRBD2. V dropped 5 bases and J dropped 5; count of bases not matched to a gene: 9. The CDR3 length is 14 residues. Germline V gene data show CDR1 as SGHKS and CDR2 as YYEKEE (reference sequence). In nucleotides, the CDR3 is TGTGCCAGCAGTTGGCGTTGGGAGGGGGAGACCCAGTACTTC. Its translation: CASSWRWEGETQYF.

This clonotype has ten or more counts. This chain uses TRBV11-2 with TRBJ2-7, with TRBD2 as a possible D gene (6 bases). Germline V gene lookup returns CDR1 SGHAT and CDR2 FQNNGV. The CDR3 contains 13 residues. With 7 bases removed from V and 2 bases from J, the gap between germline ends came to 12 bases. CDR3 amino acids: CASIFSGAYEQYF. CDR3 DNA sequence: TGTGCCAGCATCTTCTCGGGGGCCTACGAGCAGTACTTC.

The chain carries TRBV20-1 and TRBJ2-1, with D unclear. CDR1 and CDR2 from the germline V gene are DFQATT and SNEGSKA (reference sequence). This CDR3 comprises 12 residues. Trimming pared 3 bases from V and 6 bases from J, leaving 9 bases between. This chain's CDR3 is CSARAMGNEQFF. CDR3 in DNA: TGCAGTGCTAGGGCCATGGGCAATGAGCAGTTCTTC.

A few counts support this clonotype. V is TRBV19 and J is TRBJ2-7, with 10 bases lining up with TRBD2. The germline V gene encodes CDR1 LNHDA and CDR2 SQIVND (reference sequence). The V segment lost 4 bases and the J segment 6 bases; nucleotides outside the gene matches: 9. The CDR3 totals 15 residues. The CDR3 protein is CASSSKREGRVEQYF. The CDR3 bases are TGTGCCAGTAGTAGCAAGCGGGAGGGCCGAGTCGAGCAGTACTTC.

In this sample, this clonotype turned up many times. The chain joins TRBV20-1 to TRBJ2-5; no clear D. Germline V gene sequence: CDR1 DFQATT, CDR2 SNEGSKA (reference sequence). This CDR3 is 13 amino acids long. V gave up 0 bases and J gave up 5 bases, with 10 bases separating them. CDR3 amino acids: CSARDPIVETQYF. For the CDR3, the DNA is TGCAGTGCTAGAGATCCCATCGTGGAGACCCAGTACTTC.

This clonotype has more than one count but fewer than ten. J is TRBJ1-6 and V is TRBV10-3, with D perhaps matching TRBD1 (6 bases). The length of the CDR3 is 13 residues. V was trimmed by 7 bases and J by 5 bases, leaving 9 bases between them. Germline loops: CDR1 ENHRY, CDR2 SYGVKD. The CDR3 bases are TGTGCCATCACCGGGACACATAATTCACCCCTCCACTTT. It codes for CAITGTHNSPLHF.

This clonotype appeared many times. The chain carries TRBV2 and TRBJ2-3; D is ambiguous. Germline lookup yields CDR1 SNHLY and CDR2 FYNNEI. This CDR3 contains 13 residues. Trimming removed 6 bases from V and 6 bases from J, with 13 bases in between. CDR3 nucleotides: TGTGCCAGCAGGAGCCCCTTGGGGGATACGCAGTATTTT. It is translated as CASRSPLGDTQYF.